This entry lists 4 T cell receptor beta chains sequenced from one sample in a study of molecular identifiers for immune sequencing clone quantification. From the PCR reads, TCRdb called clonotypes with MiXCR, one entry per CDR3 protein. The sample shows approximately 630,000 distinct CDR3 sequences, about 25% of them seen only once. The sample comprised naive CD8+ T cells from blood, with Jurkat cell RNA spiked in. Subset of the sample: FACS-sorted CD8+CD4-CCR7+CD45RA+ naive T cells. These receptors originate from a human donor in good health. Some libraries in this study had Jurkat cell RNA spiked in.

This clonotype has a count of ten or more. This rearrangement joins TRBV2 to TRBJ2-5; D unresolved. This CDR3 has 16 amino acids. The V gene's germline CDR1 is SNHLY and CDR2 FYNNEI. V lost 6 bases to trimming and J lost 0 bases, with 17 bases between them. Written as DNA, the CDR3 is TGTGCCAGCAGCCGAGGTCGTGTCTTGTACCAAGAGACCCAGTACTTC. Protein product: CASSRGRVLYQETQYF. Looking up the rest from reference TRBV2 and TRBJ2-5 gives the full variable domain: EPEVTQTPSHQVTQMGQEVILRCVPISNHLYFYWYRQILGQKVEFLVSFYNNEISEKSEIFDDQFSVERPDGSNFTLKIRSTKLEDSAMYFCASSRGRVLYQETQYFGPGTRLLVL.

This clonotype was observed at least ten times. The rearrangement uses TRBV7-6 and TRBJ2-3; 11 bases agree with TRBD2. V lost 3 bases to trimming and J lost 5 bases; unmatched junction nucleotides: 7. Germline V gene data show CDR1 as SGHVS and CDR2 as FNYEAQ. This CDR3 contains 16 residues. In DNA, the CDR3 is TGTGCCAGCAGCTTCATTAGCGGGGGGGCCGAAGATACGCAGTATTTT. Protein product: CASSFISGGAEDTQYF.

This clonotype was seen only once. This may arise from a read error, as a much more abundant clone is one base away. The chain uses TRBV29-1 and TRBJ2-7; 8 positions match TRBD2. CDR1 and CDR2 from the germline V gene are SQVTM and ANQGSEA. The V segment lost 6 bases and the J segment 5 bases; nucleotides outside the gene matches: 6. The CDR3 runs to 12 residues. DNA for the CDR3: TGCAGCGTCCAAGCGGGAGTCCACGAGCAGTACTTC. It codes for CSVQAGVHEQYF.

The V and J genes are TRBV27 and TRBJ1-5; D is unresolved. CDR3 size: 14 residues. V was cut by 4 bases and J by 4 bases, with 11 bases left in between. Germline CDR1 and CDR2: MNHEY and SMNVEV (reference sequence). The CDR3 DNA is TGTGCCAGCAGTTACCGCGGGATTAATCAGCCCCAGCATTTT. Amino acid sequence: CASSYRGINQPQHF.